This TCR beta chain emerged from a study of T cells in Graves' hyperthyroidism and ophthalmopathy. Study-level findings and limits: Most expanded thyroid clonotypes above 0.001 also appeared in blood. It was a median about 7.1 months before onset that the model predicted ophthalmopathy.

Germline-derived CDR1 and CDR2 are ENHRY and SYGVKD. CDR3 length: 10 amino acids. V lost 6 bases and J 10 bases, leaving 4 bases between the germline ends. PBMCs stemmed from 10 ml fresh peripheral blood. About this clonotype itself: Its antigen is currently unknown.

Template material for amplifying TCR beta CDR3 regions consisted of RNA transcripts. An initial round of RT-PCR targeting the TCR CDR3 relied on the HTBI primer set. TCRdb redid the calling of the multiplex PCR reads with MiXCR, one entry per CDR3 protein. This table holds 800,000 or so distinct CDR3 sequences, around 39% found once. The chain uses TRBV10-3 and TRBJ1-6; D remains ambiguous. The TCR comes from a man younger than 35 with Graves' hyperthyroidism. Specimen: blood. The CDR3 nucleotides are TGTGCCATCAGCGACTCACCCCTCCACTTT. As protein: CAISDSPLHF.